These T cell receptor beta chains were read from a single sample in a study of T cell responses to AZD1222 COVID-19 vaccine. TCRdb's copy holds only in-frame clones and misses some; the assay was immunoSEQ multiplex PCR. The repertoire holds 150,000 to 190,000 clones, with just over 90% as singletons. Sample: peripheral blood, taken on day 0 of AZD1222 vaccination. The receptor set was obtained from an adult in good health. CDR3s include the opening cysteine and the closing phenylalanine or tryptophan. A D gene is named only where the DNA matches it firmly. Not all rows give a size; the values are once, few, many and, for expanded clones, a class.

v_gene	abundance	j_gene	d_gene	CDR3nt	CDR3aa
TRBV19	.	TRBJ1-2	.	TGTGCCAGCTCGCGGGACATCTCCTCCTTTAACTATGGCTACACCTTC	CASSRDISSFNYGYTF
TRBV6-4	.	TRBJ1-5	.	TGTGCCAGCAGTGACAGCTTTTCCGGGCCCCAGCATTTT	CASSDSFSGPQHF
TRBV28	.	TRBJ1-2	TRBD1	TGTGCCAGCAGCCGACGGACAGGGGGCTTTGGCTACACCTTC	CASSRRTGGFGYTF
TRBV28	.	TRBJ1-1	TRBD1	TGTGCCAGCAGTTTTGGGGGGGGACAGGCGTGGACTGAAGCTTTCTTT	CASSFGGGQAWTEAFF
TRBV6-2/TRBV6-3	.	TRBJ1-1	.	TGTGCCAGCAGTTACTCGACCGGGTCGAACACTGAAGCTTTCTTT	CASSYSTGSNTEAFF
TRBV19	.	TRBJ1-5	.	TGTGCCAGTAGTTTCCTGGGGCGCGGCAATCAGCCCCAGCATTTT	CASSFLGRGNQPQHF
TRBV5-4	.	TRBJ2-5	TRBD1	TGTGCCAGCAGCTTGGGGGACAGGGGAGAGACCCAGTACTTC	CASSLGDRGETQYF
TRBV7-2	.	TRBJ2-7	.	TGTGCCAGCAGCTTAGCTCAGGGTTACTACGAGCAGTACTTC	CASSLAQGYYEQYF
TRBV7-3	.	TRBJ1-3	.	TGTGCCAGCAGCTTAACGTCCCCTGGGGGGACCATATATTTT	CASSLTSPGGTIYF
TRBV28	.	TRBJ1-2	.	TGTGCCAGCAGTTTAAGATTGTATGGCTACACCTTC	CASSLRLYGYTF
TRBV5-1	.	TRBJ1-6	TRBD1	TGCGCCAGCAGCTTGCAGACAGGGGATAATTCACCCCTCCACTTT	CASSLQTGDNSPLHF
TRBV25-1	.	TRBJ2-3	TRBD2	TGTGCCAGCAGTGATTTGGGACTAGGAAGCACAGATACGCAGTATTTT	CASSDLGLGSTDTQYF
TRBV28	.	TRBJ2-3	TRBD1	TGTGCCAGCAGTACCAACCTCGGACAGGGCTGGGATACGCAGTATTTT	CASSTNLGQGWDTQYF
TRBV19	.	TRBJ2-2	TRBD2	TGTGCCAGTAGGCGACTAGCGGGAGATTTCGAAGGGGAGCTGTTTTTT	CASRRLAGDFEGELFF
TRBV19	.	TRBJ2-1	.	TGTGCCAGTAGTATCGGGTGGAGCTCCTACAATGAGCAGTTCTTC	CASSIGWSSYNEQFF
TRBV20-1	once	TRBJ1-1	.	TGCAGTGCAGATAAGGACAGCCAAGCTTTCTTT	CSADKDSQAFF
TRBV5-6	.	TRBJ1-5	TRBD1	TGTGCCAGCAGCTGGGGGGGACAGAATCAGCCCCAGCATTTT	CASSWGGQNQPQHF
TRBV5-1	.	TRBJ2-7	TRBD2	TGCGCCAGCAGGCAAGGACTAGCGGGAAACGAGCAGTACTTC	CASRQGLAGNEQYF
TRBV28	.	TRBJ1-1	.	TGTGCCAGCAGCTTGTTCCACGCAATGAACACTGAAGCTTTCTTT	CASSLFHAMNTEAFF
TRBV7-2	.	TRBJ2-7	TRBD1	TGTGCCAGCAGCTCCACCGGGACAGGGGTCTACGAGCAGTACTTC	CASSSTGTGVYEQYF
TRBV5-4	.	TRBJ1-2	.	TGTGCCAGCAGTACAGGGAACTATGGCTACACCTTC	CASSTGNYGYTF
TRBV19	.	TRBJ2-7	TRBD1	TGTGCCAGTCTCGACAGGGGAAGTTCCCCCTACGAGCAGTACTTC	CASLDRGSSPYEQYF
TRBV6-5	few	TRBJ1-6	.	TGTGCCAGCAGTTACTCGGGACTCGATAATTCACCCCTCCACTTT	CASSYSGLDNSPLHF
TRBV4-1	.	TRBJ1-5	.	TGCGCCAGCAGCCAAGTTTTGGGAAGGGATAGCAATCAGCCCCAGCATTTT	CASSQVLGRDSNQPQHF
TRBV4-3	.	TRBJ1-6	.	TGCGCCAGCAGCCAAGACCTCAATTCACCCCTCCACTTT	CASSQDLNSPLHF
TRBV14	.	TRBJ1-6	.	TGTGCCAGCAGCCAGGAATGGGGGTATAATTCACCCCTCCACTTT	CASSQEWGYNSPLHF
TRBV13	once	TRBJ2-1	TRBD2	TGTGCCAGCGAGGGATTAGGACTAGCGGGAGAGATTAAGTTCTTC	CASEGLGLAGEIKFF
TRBV4-1	once	TRBJ2-7	TRBD1	TGCGCCAGCAGCCTAGGACAGGGCTCCTACGAGCAGTACTTC	CASSLGQGSYEQYF
TRBV5-1	.	TRBJ1-6	TRBD1	TGCGCCAGCAGCTTGGTAGACAGGGGGTCGGCGTCCTATAATTCACCCCTCCACTTT	CASSLVDRGSASYNSPLHF
TRBV12-3/TRBV12-4	.	TRBJ1-2	.	TGTGCCAGCAGTTTAGCTAATGGCTACACCTTC	CASSLANGYTF
TRBV12-3/TRBV12-4	.	TRBJ1-1	TRBD1	TGTGCCAGCAGTTTTGGACAGGGCACTGAAGCTTTCTTT	CASSFGQGTEAFF
TRBV12-3/TRBV12-4	.	TRBJ1-2	TRBD1	TGTGCCAGCAGTCATGGGACAGGGAGCTACACCTTC	CASSHGTGSYTF
TRBV9	.	TRBJ2-1	TRBD2	TGTGCCAGCAGCGCCGGGACTAGCGGTTGGGATGAGCAGTTCTTC	CASSAGTSGWDEQFF
TRBV10-3	.	TRBJ1-4	.	TGTGCCATCAGTGACGACACCACAACTAATGAAAAACTGTTTTTT	CAISDDTTTNEKLFF
TRBV3-1/TRBV3-2	once	TRBJ2-5	.	TGTGCCAGCAGCCAAGATGCGGGGGCGGAGACCCAGTACTTC	CASSQDAGAETQYF
TRBV19	.	TRBJ2-2	.	TGTGCCAGTAGTACACTGGCAGATTTCACCGGGGAGCTGTTTTTT	CASSTLADFTGELFF
TRBV4-3	once	TRBJ1-2	.	TGCGCCAGCAGCCACATTAGCGGGGTGCGGCCTTATGGCTACACCTTC	CASSHISGVRPYGYTF
TRBV6-5	few	TRBJ2-7	.	TGTGCCAGCAGTTACCCAGGGCGTCCCTACGAGCAGTACTTC	CASSYPGRPYEQYF
TRBV6-5	.	TRBJ2-3	.	TGTGCCAGCAGTACCGGGACTTCTAGCACAGATACGCAGTATTTT	CASSTGTSSTDTQYF
TRBV4-3	.	TRBJ1-2	.	TGCGCCAGCAGCCAAGATCGCAGCTATGGCTACACCTTC	CASSQDRSYGYTF
TRBV13	.	TRBJ2-2	.	TGTGCCAGCAGCTTAACCGGGTCGAACACCGGGGAGCTGTTTTTT	CASSLTGSNTGELFF
TRBV28	.	TRBJ1-6	.	TGTGCCAGCAGTTTTGGAGGGAAGAGTTCACCCCTCCACTTT	CASSFGGKSSPLHF
TRBV6-6	.	TRBJ2-1	TRBD2	TGTGCCAGCAGTGCCGGGACTAGCGGGAGGGATGAGCAGTTCTTC	CASSAGTSGRDEQFF